These 26 T cell receptor beta chains share one sample of origin, sequenced in a study of blood T cell repertoires in COVID-19. Generated by immunoSEQ multiplex PCR, the TCRdb table keeps only in-frame clones and is missing some. The sample has around 280,000 clones, approximately 84% seen once. Sequences were obtained from peripheral blood. The receptors shown here come from a woman in her 30s who had recovered from COVID-19.

The V gene is TRBV5-6, the J gene TRBJ2-7; D is possibly TRBD1 (6 bases). This CDR3 contains 14 residues. Trimming stripped 1 base from V and 3 bases from J, with 11 bases between. Germline V CDR1 and CDR2: SGHDT, YYEEEE. The CDR3 region has the DNA TGTGCCAGCAGCTTGTTTGCGACAGGCTACGAGCAGTACTTC. Its translation is CASSLFATGYEQYF.

The chain employs TRBV29-1 and TRBJ1-1; TRBD1 aligns across 7 bases. The CDR3 has 18 residues. Germline V gives CDR1 SQVTM, CDR2 ANQGSEA. V shed 5 bases, J shed 0 bases, and the junction held 18 bases outside the gene matches. The CDR3 loop is CSVFGRRAGGSVNTEAFF. In nucleotides, the CDR3 is TGCAGCGTTTTTGGGCGACGGGCAGGGGGGAGTGTGAACACTGAAGCTTTCTTT.

The rearrangement links TRBV4-3 to TRBJ2-3; the match to TRBD1 covers 7 bases. The CDR3 covers 17 residues. The V gene's germline CDR1 is LGHNA and CDR2 YSLEER. V lost 0 bases and J lost 2; bases outside the gene matches: 8. The CDR3 here is CASSQDSAGGFTDTQYF. In DNA form, the CDR3 reads TGCGCCAGCAGCCAAGATAGCGCAGGGGGTTTCACAGATACGCAGTATTTT.

The chain uses TRBV6-2 or TRBV6-3 and TRBJ1-2; D is unclear. In germline, CDR1 is MNHEY, CDR2 SVGEGT. V was shortened by 0 bases and J by 8 bases, with 10 bases between the two germline ends. This CDR3 has 13 amino acids. The CDR3 bases are TGTGCCAGCAGTTACTCGAGGAGGAGCGGCTACACCTTC. This encodes CASSYSRRSGYTF.

The V gene is TRBV11-2, the J gene TRBJ1-1, with D possibly TRBD1 on 6 matching bases. CDR3 size: 13 residues. Germline CDR1 and CDR2: SGHAT and FQNNGV. The germline V and J ends were trimmed by 0 bases and 9 bases, with 11 bases remaining between them. The CDR3 sequence: CASSLEGRGKAFF. The CDR3 nucleotides are TGTGCCAGCAGCTTAGAAGGCAGGGGTAAAGCTTTCTTT.

This clone was observed once. The chain is built from TRBV27 and TRBJ2-3; 8 nucleotides align to TRBD2. This CDR3 comprises 16 residues. The germline gives CDR1 MNHEY, CDR2 SMNVEV (reference sequence). Trimming at V came to 5 bases and at J to 2 bases, leaving 9 bases not matched to a gene. The CDR3 DNA reads TGTGCCAGCAGTCCCATTCCGGGGGGGCTCACAGATACGCAGTATTTT. Protein: CASSPIPGGLTDTQYF.

The chain has TRBV24-1 and TRBJ2-2; TRBD1 matches 8 bases. J gave up 0 bases and V 0 bases, and 5 bases lay outside the gene matches. CDR1 and CDR2 from the germline V gene are KGHDR and SFDVKD. The CDR3 spans 18 residues. The DNA for the CDR3 is TGTGCCACCAGTGATTTGGAATCCAGGGGGCCGAACACCGGGGAGCTGTTTTTT. This encodes CATSDLESRGPNTGELFF.

V gene TRBV18 combines with J gene TRBJ2-7, with 10 bases matching TRBD2. Germline V gives CDR1 KGHSH, CDR2 LQKENI. The J segment lost 4 bases and the V segment lost 5 bases, leaving 8 bases of the junction unmatched. This CDR3 region has 15 residues. CDR3 sequence: CASSDRAGGHYEQYF. In nucleotides, the CDR3 is TGTGCCAGCTCAGATCGAGCGGGGGGGCATTACGAGCAGTACTTC. Full variable domain (rest looked up from reference TRBV18 and TRBJ2-7): NAGVMQNPRHLVRRRGQEARLRCSPMKGHSHVYWYRQLPEEGLKFMVYLQKENIIDESGMPKERFSAEFPKEGPSILRIQQVVRGDSAAYFCASSDRAGGHYEQYFGPGTRLTVT.

V and J are TRBV2 and TRBJ2-2, with D hard to call. Germline V gives CDR1 SNHLY, CDR2 FYNNEI. The length of the CDR3 is 14 residues. The germline V and J ends were trimmed by 4 bases and 2 bases, with 8 bases remaining between them. The CDR3, as DNA: TGTGCCAGCAGTGCCAGTCAAAACACCGGGGAGCTGTTTTTT. Encoded protein: CASSASQNTGELFF. The full variable domain, in which reference TRBV2 and TRBJ2-2 provide the parts outside the CDR3, is EPEVTQTPSHQVTQMGQEVILRCVPISNHLYFYWYRQILGQKVEFLVSFYNNEISEKSEIFDDQFSVERPDGSNFTLKIRSTKLEDSAMYFCASSASQNTGELFFGEGSRLTVL.

The rearrangement joins TRBV6-1 to TRBJ1-1; 9 bases are a match to TRBD1. The CDR3 length is 16 residues. Germline loops: CDR1 MNHNS, CDR2 SASEGT. Trimming at V came to 0 bases and at J to 5 bases, leaving 7 bases not matched to a gene. The CDR3 region is CASSEAIQGARTEAFF. The CDR3 DNA sequence: TGTGCCAGCAGTGAAGCCATACAGGGGGCGCGAACTGAAGCTTTCTTT.

The chain combines TRBV29-1 with TRBJ1-1; 8 bases agree with TRBD1. The CDR3 is 15 amino acids. Per germline, CDR1 SQVTM and CDR2 ANQGSEA. The V and J ends lost 3 bases and 1 base, in that order; junction bases with no gene match: 7. This CDR3 reads CSVEGTGGGNTEAFF. DNA of the CDR3: TGCAGCGTTGAGGGGACAGGTGGGGGGAACACTGAAGCTTTCTTT.

The chain is built from TRBV7-9 and TRBJ2-7; 10 nucleotides line up with TRBD1. Germline trimming cut 5 bases from V and 5 bases from J; bases unmatched to any gene: 6. CDR3 length: 14 amino acids. Germline CDR1 reads SEHNR; CDR2 reads FQNEAQ (reference sequence). The CDR3 DNA reads TGTGCCAGCAGCCACTGGACAGGGGGTAACGAGCAGTACTTC. Translated, it gives CASSHWTGGNEQYF.

A remark on this clone: Mismatch with germline at one junction end may stem from a read error. The chain couples TRBV15 to TRBJ1-3; the match to TRBD1 covers 7 bases. CDR1 and CDR2 from the germline V gene are LNHNV and YYDKDF (reference sequence). The CDR3 contains 12 residues. The CDR3 DNA follows: TGTGCCACCAGCAGAGCGCAGGGGGTCATAAATTTT. Translation gives CATSRAQGVINF.

The V and J genes are TRBV29-1 and TRBJ2-7; 9 positions match TRBD1. Trimming took 4 bases from V and 3 from J; bases not matched to a gene: 1. Germline assignment: CDR1 SQVTM and CDR2 ANQGSEA. CDR3 size: 12 residues. The CDR3, as DNA: TGCAGCGTTGGACAGGGGGTCTACGAGCAGTACTTC. Encoded protein: CSVGQGVYEQYF.

The chain employs TRBV7-9 and TRBJ1-1; D unresolved. Trimming removed 3 bases from V and 7 bases from J, with 12 bases in between. Germline CDR1 SEHNR, CDR2 FQNEAQ (reference sequence). There are 13 residues in the CDR3. The CDR3 here is CASSFSSRYEAFF. Written as DNA, the CDR3 is TGTGCCAGCAGCTTTTCTTCACGGTATGAAGCTTTCTTT.

The chain combines TRBV30 with TRBJ2-5; TRBD1 matches at 10 bases. There are 13 residues in the CDR3. Germline V gene data show CDR1 as GTSNPN and CDR2 as SVGIG (reference sequence). V shed 5 bases, J shed 4 bases, and the junction held 4 bases outside the gene matches. CDR3: CAWAGQGRETQYF. As DNA, the CDR3 is TGTGCCTGGGCGGGACAGGGGAGAGAGACCCAGTACTTC.

V gene TRBV4-1 combines with J gene TRBJ2-7, with a possible D match to TRBD1 (5 bases). This CDR3 contains 18 residues. Trimming took 1 base from V and 9 from J, leaving 28 bases between them. CDR1 MGHRA and CDR2 YSYEKL come from the germline V gene. The chain's CDR3 is CASSQGPQFTQGFEGQYF. The CDR3 DNA sequence: TGCGCCAGCAGCCAAGGGCCCCAATTCACCCAGGGATTCGAAGGGCAGTACTTC.

The gene calls are TRBV9 and TRBJ2-2; 10 bases align to TRBD1. V lost 3 bases and J lost 6; bases outside the gene matches: 11. This CDR3 contains 17 residues. Germline assignment: CDR1 SGDLS and CDR2 YYNGEE. CDR3 protein: CASSEAESGTGAGELFF. The DNA for the CDR3 is TGTGCCAGCAGCGAAGCTGAATCCGGGACAGGGGCCGGGGAGCTGTTTTTT.

V is TRBV24-1 and J is TRBJ2-3; 9 nucleotides agree with TRBD1. Trimming at V came to 3 bases and at J to 3 bases, leaving 9 bases not matched to a gene. The length of the CDR3 is 17 residues. Germline CDR1 KGHDR, CDR2 SFDVKD. CDR3 coding DNA: TGTGCCACCAGTGATGGTCTCCGGGACAGGGATACAGATACGCAGTATTTT. It encodes CATSDGLRDRDTDTQYF.

This clone was seen a single time. The rearrangement joins TRBV7-2 to TRBJ1-2, with 7 bases fitting TRBD1. Germline lookup yields CDR1 SGHTA and CDR2 FQGNSA. The CDR3 loop spans 12 amino acids. V shed 5 bases, J shed 6 bases, and the junction held 3 bases outside the gene matches. The CDR3 nucleotides read TGTGCCAGCAGCAACAGGGGTGATGGCTACACCTTC. This codes for CASSNRGDGYTF.

The chain combines TRBV6-1 with TRBJ2-7; D not certain. CDR3 length: 12 amino acids. V was shortened by 3 bases and J by 2 bases, with 5 bases between the two germline ends. Germline V gene lookup returns CDR1 MNHNS and CDR2 SASEGT. This CDR3 reads CASSDGTYEQYF. In nucleotides, the CDR3 is TGTGCCAGCAGTGACGGTACCTACGAGCAGTACTTC.

This chain joins TRBV19 and TRBJ1-2; a weak D match, TRBD1 (6 bases). CDR1 and CDR2 from the germline V gene are LNHDA and SQIVND (reference sequence). The CDR3 runs to 15 residues. The V gene lost 5 bases and the J gene lost 2 bases, with 15 bases spanning the gap. In DNA, the CDR3 is TGTGCCAGTAGTCCACGACCAGGGGCCAACTATGGCTACACCTTC. It translates to CASSPRPGANYGYTF.

This rearrangement joins TRBV18 to TRBJ2-3, with D unresolved. This CDR3 comprises 14 residues. Germline CDR1 reads KGHSH; CDR2 reads LQKENI. V shed 0 bases and J shed 4 bases, with 8 bases lying between them. The CDR3 here is CASSPPSGSDTQYF. The CDR3 DNA is TGTGCCAGCTCACCACCCTCAGGATCAGATACGCAGTATTTT.

This clone has more than one count but fewer than ten. The chain combines TRBV4-2 with TRBJ1-4; no clear D. The germline V and J ends were trimmed by 0 bases and 7 bases, with 9 bases remaining between them. The CDR3 has 14 residues. Germline CDR1 reads LGHNA; CDR2 reads YNFKEQ. The CDR3 sequence: CASSQDAPGEKLFF. The CDR3 bases are TGTGCCAGCAGCCAAGACGCCCCGGGTGAAAAACTGTTTTTT.

This chain joins TRBV11-3 and TRBJ2-3; D not resolved. Germline assignment: CDR1 SGHNT and CDR2 YENEEA. The CDR3 loop spans 13 amino acids. The V end was cut by 3 bases, the J end by 0 bases, with 4 bases between. This CDR3 reads CASSLTSTDTQYF. The CDR3 region has the DNA TGTGCCAGCAGCTTGACTAGCACAGATACGCAGTATTTT.

The rearrangement uses TRBV5-1 and TRBJ1-1; D perhaps matches TRBD1 (6 bases). The V gene's germline CDR1 is SGHRS and CDR2 YFSETQ. This CDR3 is built from 15 residues. The germline V and J ends were trimmed by 2 bases and 1 base, with 12 bases remaining between them. Here the CDR3 DNA reads TGCGCCAGCAGCTTAGGTTGGGGGCCGAACACTGAAGCTTTCTTT. This encodes CASSLGWGPNTEAFF.